The T cell receptor beta chain described here comes from a study of T cells in Graves' hyperthyroidism and ophthalmopathy. Diagnosis of hyperthyroidism was new in patients aged 18 to 65, and its duration was under 2 months. This CDR3 region has 17 residues. Germline V gene data show CDR1 as PRHDT and CDR2 as FYEKMQ (reference sequence). V lost 4 bases to trimming and J lost 2 bases; unmatched junction nucleotides: 10. There were TCR beta CDR3 regions amplified from RNA transcripts. Primed by the HTBI set, a first-round RT-PCR was run on the TCR CDR3. Each CDR3 protein gets one entry after TCRdb re-called the multiplex PCR reads with MiXCR. Of under 200,000 distinct CDR3 sequences in the sample, around 8.9% are singletons; the top ten hold 22%.

The genes are TRBV13 and TRBJ2-3; 9 bases match TRBD2. Input material: blood. The source is a woman aged 18-29 years with Graves' hyperthyroidism that later progressed to Graves' ophthalmopathy. For the CDR3, the DNA is TGTGCCAGCAGCTCGGTGCAGCGGGAGGACGACACAGATACGCAGTATTTT. This translates into CASSSVQREDDTDTQYF.